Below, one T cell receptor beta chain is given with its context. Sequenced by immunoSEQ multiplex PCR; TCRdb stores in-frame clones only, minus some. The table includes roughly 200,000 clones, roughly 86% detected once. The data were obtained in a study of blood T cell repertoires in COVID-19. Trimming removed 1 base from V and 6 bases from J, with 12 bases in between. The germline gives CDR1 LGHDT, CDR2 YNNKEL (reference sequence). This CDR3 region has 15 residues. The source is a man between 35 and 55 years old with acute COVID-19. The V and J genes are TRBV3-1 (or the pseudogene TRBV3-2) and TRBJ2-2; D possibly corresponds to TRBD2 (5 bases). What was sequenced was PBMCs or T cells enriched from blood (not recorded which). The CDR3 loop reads CASSQVLVGAGELFF. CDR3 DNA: TGTGCCAGCAGCCAAGTACTAGTTGGGGCCGGGGAGCTGTTTTTT.